This TCR beta chain was identified in a study of vaccination effects on CD4 cells after COVID-19. Libraries were prepared by immunoSEQ multiplex PCR; TCRdb keeps only in-frame clonotypes and omits some of them. The sample holds around 35,000 clones; around 67% are singletons and the top ten take 4.2%. Upon completion of more than 9 days in culture, CD4+ T cells were isolated. The CDR3 is 14 residues long. Trimming removed 8 bases from V and 5 bases from J; junction bases left unmatched: 6. From germline, CDR1 is MNHEY and CDR2 SMNVEV (reference sequence). With regard to this clone: What it recognizes is unknown.

This TCR came from a human donor who received a COVID-19 vaccine. The genes are TRBV27 and TRBJ1-6; 7 nucleotides agree with TRBD1. Sequencing used CD4+ T cells from PBMCs cultured without peptide, obtained before COVID-19 vaccination. DNA of the CDR3: TGTGCCAGCCTCTATCAGGGGGATAATTCACCCCTCCACTTT. It encodes CASLYQGDNSPLHF.